This T cell receptor beta chain was sequenced in a study of Tregs in tolerant kidney transplant recipients. Trimming shortened V by 0 bases and J by 0 bases, and 11 bases separated the two germline ends. CDR1 and CDR2 (germline): MGHRA, YSYEKL. This CDR3 is built from 17 residues. This clone turned up a few times. The assay was immunoSEQ multiplex PCR, and TCRdb's table has in-frame clones only and misses some. Here the sample spans about 94,000 clones, approximately 94% being singletons. The receptor was derived from a human donor who received a combined kidney and bone marrow transplant. Sample: CD4+ T cells from blood, taken before the transplant. This chain uses TRBV4-1 with TRBJ1-4; weak D call: TRBD1 (6 bases). The CDR3 DNA sequence: TGCGCCAGCAGCCAAGAGAAAGGGGGAACAACTAATGAAAAACTGTTTTTT. Translated: CASSQEKGGTTNEKLFF.